This T cell receptor beta chain appears in the sequencing data of a study of cytomegalovirus exposure and HLA in healthy donors. At the level of the study: Findings of an earlier analysis included 117 million unique TCR beta sequences from some 190 million T cells. Study findings and constraints: Presence/absence analyses took donor sequencing depth as roughly uniform.

A multiplex PCR was run with 60 Vbeta primers and 13 Jbeta primers. Only in-frame clones appear in the TCRdb table, and some are missing; sequencing was by immunoSEQ multiplex PCR. This table has under 250,000 clones, roughly four fifths appearing once. Concerning this clone: What it binds is unknown.

Though probably carrying unrecorded immune exposures, donors were nominally healthy at sampling. The CDR3 runs to 15 residues. Trimming at V came to 1 base and at J to 3 bases, leaving 7 bases not matched to a gene. The V gene's germline CDR1 is SGHDT and CDR2 YYEEEE. This TCR came from a woman in her thirties or forties in good health and CMV-seronegative. V is TRBV5-6 and J is TRBJ2-7, with 7 nucleotides matching TRBD1. Specimen: PBMCs. In DNA, the CDR3 is TGTGCCAGCAGCTTGTGGGGACAGATAAACTACGAGCAGTACTTC. Translated: CASSLWGQINYEQYF.